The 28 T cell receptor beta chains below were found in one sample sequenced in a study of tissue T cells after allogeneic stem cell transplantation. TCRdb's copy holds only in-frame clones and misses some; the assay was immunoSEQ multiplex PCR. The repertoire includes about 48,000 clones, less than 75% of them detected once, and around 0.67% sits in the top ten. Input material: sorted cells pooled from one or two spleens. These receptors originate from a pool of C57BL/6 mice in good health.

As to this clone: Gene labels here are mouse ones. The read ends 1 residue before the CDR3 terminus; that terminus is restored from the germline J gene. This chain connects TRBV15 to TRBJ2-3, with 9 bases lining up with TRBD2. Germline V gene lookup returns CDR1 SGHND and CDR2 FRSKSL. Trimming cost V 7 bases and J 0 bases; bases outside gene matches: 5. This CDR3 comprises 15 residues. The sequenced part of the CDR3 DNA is TGTGCCAGCAAACTGACTGGGGGTAGTGCAGAAACGCTGTAT. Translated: CASKLTGGSAETLY. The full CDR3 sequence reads CASKLTGGSAETLYF.

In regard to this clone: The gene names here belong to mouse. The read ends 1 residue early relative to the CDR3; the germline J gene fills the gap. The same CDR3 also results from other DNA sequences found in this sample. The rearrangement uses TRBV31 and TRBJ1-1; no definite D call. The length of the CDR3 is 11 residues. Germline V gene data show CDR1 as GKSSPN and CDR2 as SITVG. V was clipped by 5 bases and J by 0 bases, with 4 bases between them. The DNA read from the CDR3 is TGTGCCTGGGGACAGAACACAGAAGTCTTC. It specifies CAWGQNTEVF. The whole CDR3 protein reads CAWGQNTEVFF.

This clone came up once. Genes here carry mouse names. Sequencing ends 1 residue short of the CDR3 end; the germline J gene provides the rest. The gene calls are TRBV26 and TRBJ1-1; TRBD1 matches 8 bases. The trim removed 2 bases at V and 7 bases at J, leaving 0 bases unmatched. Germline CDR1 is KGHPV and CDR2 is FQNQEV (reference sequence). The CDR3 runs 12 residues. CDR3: CASSLGTGEVFF. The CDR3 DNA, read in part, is TGTGCCAGCAGTCTGGGGACAGGAGAAGTCTTC.

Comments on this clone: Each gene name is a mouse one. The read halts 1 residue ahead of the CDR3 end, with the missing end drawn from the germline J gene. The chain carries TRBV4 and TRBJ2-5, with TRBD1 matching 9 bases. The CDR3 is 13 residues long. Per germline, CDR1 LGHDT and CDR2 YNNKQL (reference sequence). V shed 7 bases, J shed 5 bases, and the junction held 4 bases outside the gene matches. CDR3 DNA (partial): TGTGCCAGCACCTACAGGGGGCGAGACACCCAGTAC. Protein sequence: CASTYRGRDTQY. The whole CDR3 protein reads CASTYRGRDTQYF.

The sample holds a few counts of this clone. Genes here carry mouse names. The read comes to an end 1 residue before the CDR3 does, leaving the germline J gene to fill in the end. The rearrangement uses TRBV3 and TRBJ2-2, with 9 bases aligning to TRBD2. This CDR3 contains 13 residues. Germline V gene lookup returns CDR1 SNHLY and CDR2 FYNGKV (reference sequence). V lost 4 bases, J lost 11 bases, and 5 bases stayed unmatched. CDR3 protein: CASSSPGLGQLYF. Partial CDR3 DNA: TGTGCCAGCAGCTCCCCGGGACTGGGCCAGCTCTAC.

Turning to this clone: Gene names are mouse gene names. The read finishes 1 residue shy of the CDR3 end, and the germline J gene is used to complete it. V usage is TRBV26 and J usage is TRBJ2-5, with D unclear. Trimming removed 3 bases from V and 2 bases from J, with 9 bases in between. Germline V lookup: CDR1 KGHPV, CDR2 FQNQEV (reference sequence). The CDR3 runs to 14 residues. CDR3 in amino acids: CASSLPRVQDTQYF. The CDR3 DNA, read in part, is TGTGCCAGCAGTCTCCCGCGGGTCCAAGACACCCAGTAC.

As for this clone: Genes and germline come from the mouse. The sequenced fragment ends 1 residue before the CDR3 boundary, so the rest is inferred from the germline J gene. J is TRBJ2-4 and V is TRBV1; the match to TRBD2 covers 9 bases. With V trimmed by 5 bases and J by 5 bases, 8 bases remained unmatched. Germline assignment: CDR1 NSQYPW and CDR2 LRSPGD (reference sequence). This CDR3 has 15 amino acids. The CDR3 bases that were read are TGCACCTGCAGTACACCTCGGACTGGGGTAAACACCTTGTAC. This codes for CTCSTPRTGVNTLY. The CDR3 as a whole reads CTCSTPRTGVNTLYF.

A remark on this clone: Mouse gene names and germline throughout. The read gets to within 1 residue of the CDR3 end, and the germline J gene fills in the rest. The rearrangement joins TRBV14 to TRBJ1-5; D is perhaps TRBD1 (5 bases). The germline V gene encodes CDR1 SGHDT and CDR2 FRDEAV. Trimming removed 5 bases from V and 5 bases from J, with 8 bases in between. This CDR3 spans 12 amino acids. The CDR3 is CASSPGHQAPLF. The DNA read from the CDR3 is TGTGCCAGCAGCCCGGGACACCAGGCTCCGCTT.

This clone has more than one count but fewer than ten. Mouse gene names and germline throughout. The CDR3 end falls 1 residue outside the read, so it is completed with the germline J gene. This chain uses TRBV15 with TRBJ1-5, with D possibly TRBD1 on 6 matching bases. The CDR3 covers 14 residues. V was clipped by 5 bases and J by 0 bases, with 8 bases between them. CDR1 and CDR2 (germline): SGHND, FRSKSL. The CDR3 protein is CASSPDSNNQAPLF. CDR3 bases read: TGTGCCAGCAGTCCGGACAGTAACAACCAGGCTCCGCTT. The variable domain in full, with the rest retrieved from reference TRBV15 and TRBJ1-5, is DAGVTQTPRHEVAEKGQTIILKCEPVSGHNDLFWYRQTKIQGLELLSYFRSKSLMEDGGAFKDRFKAEMLNSSFSTLKIQPTEPKDSAVYLCASSPDSNNQAPLFGEGTRLSVL.

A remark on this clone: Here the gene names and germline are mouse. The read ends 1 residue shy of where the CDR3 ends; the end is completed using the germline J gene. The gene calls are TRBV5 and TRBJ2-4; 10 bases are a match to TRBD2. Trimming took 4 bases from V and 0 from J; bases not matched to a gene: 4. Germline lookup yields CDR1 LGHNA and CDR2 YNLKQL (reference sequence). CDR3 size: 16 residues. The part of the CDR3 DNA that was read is TGTGCCAGCAGCCTCAGGACTGGGGGTAGTCAAAACACCTTGTAC. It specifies CASSLRTGGSQNTLY. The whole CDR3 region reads CASSLRTGGSQNTLYF.

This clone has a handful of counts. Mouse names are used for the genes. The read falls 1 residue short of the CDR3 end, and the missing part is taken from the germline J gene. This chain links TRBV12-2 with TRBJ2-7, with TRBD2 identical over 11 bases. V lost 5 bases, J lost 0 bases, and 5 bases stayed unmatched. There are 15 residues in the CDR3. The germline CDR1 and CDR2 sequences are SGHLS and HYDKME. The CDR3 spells CASFRTGGHSYEQYF. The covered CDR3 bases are TGTGCCAGCTTTCGGACTGGGGGGCACTCCTATGAACAGTAC.

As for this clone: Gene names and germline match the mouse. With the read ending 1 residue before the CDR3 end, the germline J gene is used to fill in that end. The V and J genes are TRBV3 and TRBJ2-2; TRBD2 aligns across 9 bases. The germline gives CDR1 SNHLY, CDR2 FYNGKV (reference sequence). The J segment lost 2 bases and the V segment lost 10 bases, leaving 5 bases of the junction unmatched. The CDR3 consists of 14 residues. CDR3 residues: CATRLGENTGQLYF. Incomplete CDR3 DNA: TGTGCCACTCGACTGGGGGAGAACACCGGGCAGCTCTAC.

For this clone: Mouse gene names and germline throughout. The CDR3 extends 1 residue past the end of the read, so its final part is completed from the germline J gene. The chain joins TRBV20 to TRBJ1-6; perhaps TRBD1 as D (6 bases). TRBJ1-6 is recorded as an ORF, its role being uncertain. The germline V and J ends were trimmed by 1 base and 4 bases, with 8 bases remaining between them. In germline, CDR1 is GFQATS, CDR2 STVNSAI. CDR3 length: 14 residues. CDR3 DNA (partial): TGTGGTGCTAGGGGGGGACATTATAATTCGCCCCTCTAC. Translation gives CGARGGHYNSPLY. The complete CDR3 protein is CGARGGHYNSPLYF.

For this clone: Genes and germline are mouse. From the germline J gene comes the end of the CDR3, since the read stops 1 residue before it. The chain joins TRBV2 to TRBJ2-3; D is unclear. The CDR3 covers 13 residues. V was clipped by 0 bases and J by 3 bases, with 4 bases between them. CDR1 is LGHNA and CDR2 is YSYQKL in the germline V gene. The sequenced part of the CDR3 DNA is TGTGCCAGCAGCCAAGATCCGGCAGAAACGCTGTAT. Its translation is CASSQDPAETLY. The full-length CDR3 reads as CASSQDPAETLYF.

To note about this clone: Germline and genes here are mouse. CDR3 in amino acids: CASSRASSAETLYF. The part of the CDR3 DNA that was read is TGTGCAAGCAGCCGGGCATCTAGTGCAGAAACGCTGTAT. The chain couples TRBV16 to TRBJ2-3; no definite D call. The read gets to within 1 residue of the CDR3 end, and the germline J gene fills in the rest. The germline CDR1 and CDR2 sequences are SGHSA and FRNQAP. The V end was cut by 5 bases, the J end by 0 bases, with 9 bases between. This CDR3 is built from 14 residues.

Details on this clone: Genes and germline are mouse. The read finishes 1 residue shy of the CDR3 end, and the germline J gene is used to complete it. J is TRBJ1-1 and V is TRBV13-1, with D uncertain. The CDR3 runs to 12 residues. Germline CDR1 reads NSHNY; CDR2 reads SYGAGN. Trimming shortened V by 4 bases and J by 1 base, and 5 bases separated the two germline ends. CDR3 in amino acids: CASSKGNTEVFF. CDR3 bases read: TGTGCCAGCAGTAAGGGGAACACAGAAGTCTTC.

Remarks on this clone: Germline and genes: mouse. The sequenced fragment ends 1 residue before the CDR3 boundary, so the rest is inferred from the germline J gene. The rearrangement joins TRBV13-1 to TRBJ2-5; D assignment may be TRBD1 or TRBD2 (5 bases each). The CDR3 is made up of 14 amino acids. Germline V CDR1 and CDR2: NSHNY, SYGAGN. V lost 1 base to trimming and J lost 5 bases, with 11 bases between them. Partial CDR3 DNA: TGTGCCAGCAGTGATAAGGGGCGCGGAGACACCCAGTAC. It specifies CASSDKGRGDTQY. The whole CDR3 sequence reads CASSDKGRGDTQYF.

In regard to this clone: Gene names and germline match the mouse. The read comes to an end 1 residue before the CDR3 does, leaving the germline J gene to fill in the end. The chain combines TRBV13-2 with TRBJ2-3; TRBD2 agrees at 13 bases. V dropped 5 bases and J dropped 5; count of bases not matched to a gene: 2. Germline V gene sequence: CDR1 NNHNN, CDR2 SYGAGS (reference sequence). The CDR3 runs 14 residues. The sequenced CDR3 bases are TGTGCCAGCGGCGGGACTGGGGGGGAAGAAACGCTGTAT. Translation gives CASGGTGGEETLY. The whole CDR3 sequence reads CASGGTGGEETLYF.

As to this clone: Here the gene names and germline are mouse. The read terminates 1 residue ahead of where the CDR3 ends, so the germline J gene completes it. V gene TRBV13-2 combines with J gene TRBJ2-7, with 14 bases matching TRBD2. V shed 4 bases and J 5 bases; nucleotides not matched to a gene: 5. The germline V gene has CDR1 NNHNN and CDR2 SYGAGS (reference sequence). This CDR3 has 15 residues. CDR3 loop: CASGTGTGGADEQYF. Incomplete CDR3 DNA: TGTGCCAGCGGTACCGGGACTGGGGGGGCGGATGAACAGTAC.

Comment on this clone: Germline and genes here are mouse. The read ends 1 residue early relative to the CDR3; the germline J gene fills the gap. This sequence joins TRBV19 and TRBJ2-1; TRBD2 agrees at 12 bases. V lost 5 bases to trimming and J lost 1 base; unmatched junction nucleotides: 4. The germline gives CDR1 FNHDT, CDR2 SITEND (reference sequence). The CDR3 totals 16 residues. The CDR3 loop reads CASRTGTGGNYAEQFF. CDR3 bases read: TGTGCCAGCAGGACCGGGACTGGGGGGAACTATGCTGAGCAGTTC.

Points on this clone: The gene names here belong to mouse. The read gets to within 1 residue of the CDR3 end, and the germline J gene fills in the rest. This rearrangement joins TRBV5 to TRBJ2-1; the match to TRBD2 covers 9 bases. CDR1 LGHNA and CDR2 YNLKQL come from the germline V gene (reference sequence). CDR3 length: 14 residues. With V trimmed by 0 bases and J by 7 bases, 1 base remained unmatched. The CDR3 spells CASSQDGGAAEQFF. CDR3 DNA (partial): TGTGCCAGCAGCCAAGATGGGGGGGCGGCTGAGCAGTTC.

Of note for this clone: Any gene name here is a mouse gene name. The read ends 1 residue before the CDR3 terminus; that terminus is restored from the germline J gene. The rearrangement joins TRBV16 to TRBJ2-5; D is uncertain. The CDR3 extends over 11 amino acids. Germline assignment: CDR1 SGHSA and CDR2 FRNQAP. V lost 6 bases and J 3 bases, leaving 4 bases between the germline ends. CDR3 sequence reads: CASRGQDTQYF. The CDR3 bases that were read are TGTGCAAGCAGGGGTCAAGACACCCAGTAC.

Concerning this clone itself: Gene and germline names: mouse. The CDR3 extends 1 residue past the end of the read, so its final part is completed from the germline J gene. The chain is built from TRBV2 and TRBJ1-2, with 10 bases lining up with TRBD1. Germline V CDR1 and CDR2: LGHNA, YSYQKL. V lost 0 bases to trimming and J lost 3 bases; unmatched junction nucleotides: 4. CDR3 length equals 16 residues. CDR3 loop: CASSQDLGQGYSDYTF. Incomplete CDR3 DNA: TGTGCCAGCAGCCAAGATTTGGGACAGGGGTACTCCGACTACACC.

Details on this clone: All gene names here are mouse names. This CDR3 reads CASSSDRSNERLFF. The sequenced CDR3 bases are TGTGCCAGCAGCTCAGACAGGTCCAACGAAAGATTATTT. The rearrangement joins TRBV4 to TRBJ1-4, with D tentatively TRBD1 (6 bases). The sequenced fragment ends 1 residue before the CDR3 boundary, so the rest is inferred from the germline J gene. Germline V gene sequence: CDR1 LGHDT, CDR2 YNNKQL (reference sequence). Trimming removed 4 bases from V and 2 bases from J, with 8 bases in between. CDR3 length: 14 residues.

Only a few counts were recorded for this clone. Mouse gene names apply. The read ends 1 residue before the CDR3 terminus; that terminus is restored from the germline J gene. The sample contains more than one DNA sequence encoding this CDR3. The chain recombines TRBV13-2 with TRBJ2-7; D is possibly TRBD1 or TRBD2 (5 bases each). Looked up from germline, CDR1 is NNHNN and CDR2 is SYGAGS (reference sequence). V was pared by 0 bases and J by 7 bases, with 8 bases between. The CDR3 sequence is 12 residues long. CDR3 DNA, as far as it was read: TGTGCCAGCGGTGATGCACGGGGCGAACAGTAC. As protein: CASGDARGEQY. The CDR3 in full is CASGDARGEQYF.

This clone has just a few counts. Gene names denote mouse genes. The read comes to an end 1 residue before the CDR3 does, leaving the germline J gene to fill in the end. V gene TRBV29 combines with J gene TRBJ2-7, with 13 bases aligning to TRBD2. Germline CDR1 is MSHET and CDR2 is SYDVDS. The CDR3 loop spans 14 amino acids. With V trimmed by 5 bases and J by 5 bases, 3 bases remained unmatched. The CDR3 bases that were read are TGTGCTAGCAGTCGGACTGGGGGGGCGGATGAACAGTAC. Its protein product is CASSRTGGADEQY. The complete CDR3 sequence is CASSRTGGADEQYF.

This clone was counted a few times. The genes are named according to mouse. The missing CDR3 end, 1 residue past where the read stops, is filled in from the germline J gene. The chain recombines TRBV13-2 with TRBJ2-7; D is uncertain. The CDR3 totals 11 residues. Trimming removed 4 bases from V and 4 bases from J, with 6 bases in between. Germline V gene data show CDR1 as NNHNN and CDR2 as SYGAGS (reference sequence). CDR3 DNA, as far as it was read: TGTGCCAGCGGTTCCAATTATGAACAGTAC. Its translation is CASGSNYEQY. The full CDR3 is CASGSNYEQYF.

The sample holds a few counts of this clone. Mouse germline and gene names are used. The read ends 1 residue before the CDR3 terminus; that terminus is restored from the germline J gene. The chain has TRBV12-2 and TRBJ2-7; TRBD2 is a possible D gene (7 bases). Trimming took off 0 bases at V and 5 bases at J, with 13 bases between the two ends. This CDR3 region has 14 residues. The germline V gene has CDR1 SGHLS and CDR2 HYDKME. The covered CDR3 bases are TGTGCCAGCTCTCTCGTGGGGGGCGCCGATGAACAGTAC. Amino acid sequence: CASSLVGGADEQY. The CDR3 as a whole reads CASSLVGGADEQYF.